This T cell receptor (beta chain) was profiled in a study of T cell clusters in autoimmune cytopenias. Study background: The median distinct TRB clonotype count was approximately 2,500 per sample, from a median about 54,000 reads. Study outcomes and limitations: TRB repertoire shifts in secondary cytopenia and chronic lymphocytic leukemia mostly reflected lymphoma, not autoimmunity. The cluster-lack signature was not seen for secondary cytopenia versus chronic lymphocytic leukemia. No experiment has yet validated the function of the T cell clusters defined in silico.

Tens of thousands of genome equivalents of blood DNA were amplified for TRB. This clonotype is called medium-sized based on its frequency. Its antigen remains unknown. Multiplex touch-down PCR amplified TRB using TRB-A and TRB-B pools in one tube. TCRdb reprocessed the multiplex PCR reads, keeping one entry per CDR3 protein, no DNA. The repertoire table contains about 4,000 distinct CDR3 sequences. Source material: peripheral blood. The clonotype comes from a human donor with an autoimmune cytopenia or autoimmune hepatitis (not recorded which).

The CDR3 sequence: CAWSVPGFGGYTF. The chain recombines TRBV30 with TRBJ1-2; TCRdb proposes TRBD1, but this gene call is untestable without DNA. CDR3 length equals 13 residues. CDR1 is GTSNPN and CDR2 is SVGIG in the germline V gene (reference sequence).